This T cell receptor (beta chain) appears in the sequencing data of a study of Graves' ophthalmopathy and Graves' hyperthyroidism. Points from the study as a whole: The model forecast ophthalmopathy progression, reaching roughly 71% sensitivity and 72.22% specificity. Appearing in blood as well were most expanded thyroid clonotypes above 0.001 frequency.

Eligible hyperthyroidism cases comprised new diagnoses of under 2 months' duration in individuals aged 18 to 65. PBMCs had their origin in fresh peripheral blood (10 ml). Deletions cut 5 bases from V and 0 bases from J, with 14 bases between. The length of the CDR3 is 17 residues. Germline CDR1 reads SGHVS; CDR2 reads FNYEAQ. A note on this clonotype: Its antigen is as yet unknown.

The TCR beta CDR3 regions underwent amplification from RNA transcripts. First-round RT-PCR used HTBI primers; second-round multiplex PCR followed. TCRdb passed the multiplex PCR reads through MiXCR, listing each CDR3 protein once. The table shows hundreds of thousands of distinct CDR3 sequences, with about a fifth occurring only once. This clonotype originated in a woman between 18 and 29 years old with stable Graves' hyperthyroidism. Some clones in this sample may be carry-over from other donors' samples. Input material: peripheral blood. The V call is TRBV7-6, the J call TRBJ2-6; tentatively, D is TRBD1 or TRBD2 (5 bases each). CDR3 coding DNA: TGTGCCAGCAGCCGAGGGGTTTGGGGCTCTGGGGCCAACGTCCTGACTTTC. Translation gives CASSRGVWGSGANVLTF.